The 9 T cell receptor beta chains presented below share a single source sample, sequenced in a study of blood T cell repertoires in COVID-19. Clones were sequenced by immunoSEQ multiplex PCR, and TCRdb holds only the in-frame ones, with some missing. This table holds 250,000 to 350,000 clones, roughly 82% found once. The source material was peripheral blood. The receptors originated from a woman between 45 and 65 years old with acute or convalescent COVID-19.

This chain links TRBV28 with TRBJ2-7, with 8 bases lining up with TRBD1. J gave up 1 base and V 6 bases, and 5 bases lay outside the gene matches. The CDR3 has 14 residues. Germline V gene data show CDR1 as MDHEN and CDR2 as SYDVKM. This chain's CDR3 is CASRPGQASYEQYF. CDR3 sequence (DNA): TGTGCCAGCAGACCGGGACAGGCGTCCTACGAGCAGTACTTC.

This sequence joins TRBV19 and TRBJ1-1, with unresolved D. Trimming took 6 bases from V and 1 from J, leaving 15 bases between them. CDR1 is LNHDA, CDR2 SQIVND, per germline (reference sequence). The CDR3 extends over 15 amino acids. CDR3 sequence: CASSRNTEGNTEAFF. CDR3 nucleotides: TGTGCCAGTAGCCGAAATACCGAGGGGAACACTGAAGCTTTCTTT.

The CDR3 coding sequence is TGTGCCAGTAGTATCGTGGCGACAGGGGCCCAGCCTGGGGGTGAGCAGTTCTTC. Translating gives CASSIVATGAQPGGEQFF. The rearrangement joins TRBV19 to TRBJ2-1; 8 bases align to TRBD1. V shed 3 bases, J shed 9 bases, and the junction held 19 bases outside the gene matches. Germline CDR1 LNHDA, CDR2 SQIVND (reference sequence). CDR3 length equals 18 residues.

The chain couples TRBV28 to TRBJ2-1; 9 nucleotides align to TRBD2. The CDR3 loop spans 15 amino acids. Trimming took 6 bases from V and 5 from J; bases not matched to a gene: 8. CDR1 and CDR2 from the germline V gene are MDHEN and SYDVKM. CDR3 residues: CASSAPGLANNEQFF. The CDR3 DNA is TGTGCCAGCAGCGCACCGGGACTAGCTAACAATGAGCAGTTCTTC. The full variable domain, its missing parts supplied by reference TRBV28 and TRBJ2-1, is DVKVTQSSRYLVKRTGEKVFLECVQDMDHENMFWYRQDPGLGLRLIYFSYDVKMKEKGDIPEGYSVSREKKERFSLILESASTNQTSMYLCASSAPGLANNEQFFGPGTRLTVL.

The chain uses TRBV12-5 and TRBJ2-1, with 9 bases identical to TRBD1. V shed 5 bases, J shed 1 base, and the junction held 15 bases outside the gene matches. Germline-derived CDR1 and CDR2 are LGHNT and FRNRAP. The CDR3 is 19 residues long. CDR3 bases: TGTGCTAGTGGTCTGAGACTATGGGGGACAGGGCAGTCCTACAATGAGCAGTTCTTC. Its translation is CASGLRLWGTGQSYNEQFF. Based on the CDR3 plus reference TRBV12-5 and TRBJ2-1, the full variable domain is DARVTQTPRHKVTEMGQEVTMRCQPILGHNTVFWYRQTMMQGLELLAYFRNRAPLDDSGMPKDRFSAEMPDATLATLKIQPSEPRDSAVYFCASGLRLWGTGQSYNEQFFGPGTRLTVL.

The rearrangement uses TRBV5-1 and TRBJ2-2, with TRBD1 matching over 7 bases. Germline V gene data show CDR1 as SGHRS and CDR2 as YFSETQ. With V trimmed by 4 bases and J by 6 bases, 6 bases remained unmatched. This CDR3 has 14 residues. The CDR3 protein is CASSIQGSAGELFF. The CDR3 coding sequence is TGCGCCAGCAGCATACAGGGGTCGGCCGGGGAGCTGTTTTTT. Full variable domain (remainder filled in from reference TRBV5-1 and TRBJ2-2): KAGVTQTPRYLIKTRGQQVTLSCSPISGHRSVSWYQQTPGQGLQFLFEYFSETQRNKGNFPGRFSGRQFSNSRSEMNVSTLELGDSALYLCASSIQGSAGELFFGEGSRLTVL.

The DNA for the CDR3 is TGTGCCAGCAGCTTCACAGGGCCGAGTGGCTACACCTTC. Translation: CASSFTGPSGYTF. The chain links TRBV7-9 to TRBJ1-2; D may be TRBD1 (6 bases). This CDR3 has 13 amino acids. Between the trimmed V and J ends, which lost 3 bases and 7 bases, there was a span of 12 bases. Germline V CDR1 and CDR2: SEHNR, FQNEAQ (reference sequence).

The chain combines TRBV4-3 with TRBJ2-3; D perhaps matches TRBD2 (5 bases). CDR1 and CDR2 from the germline V gene are LGHNA and YSLEER. This CDR3 is 16 amino acids long. The V and J ends lost 0 bases and 3 bases respectively, with 13 bases between them. The CDR3 loop is CASSQDVTGITDTQYF. CDR3 coding DNA: TGCGCCAGCAGCCAAGATGTTACGGGAATTACAGATACGCAGTATTTT.

The chain couples TRBV7-9 to TRBJ2-3; D remains ambiguous. The CDR3 runs to 15 residues. The V end lost 1 base, the J end lost 5 bases, and 13 bases lay between the germline ends. Germline assignment: CDR1 SEHNR and CDR2 FQNEAQ (reference sequence). The DNA of the CDR3 is TGTGCCAGCAGCTTAGTGGAGAGGCTGGGAGATACGCAGTATTTT. As protein: CASSLVERLGDTQYF.